This passage covers 3 T cell receptor beta chains from one sample sequenced in a study of Graves' ophthalmopathy and Graves' hyperthyroidism. Researchers took RNA transcripts and amplified TCR beta CDR3 regions from them. First-round RT-PCR employed HTBI primers, with a second-round multiplex PCR after it. From the multiplex PCR reads, TCRdb called clonotypes with MiXCR, one entry per CDR3 protein. The sample consists of about 640,000 distinct CDR3 sequences, 35% to 50% of them appearing once. Sequenced input: peripheral blood. Receptors originate from an adult man with Graves' ophthalmopathy.

The rearrangement links TRBV10-3 to TRBJ1-4; a weak D match, TRBD1 (5 bases). Germline CDR1 reads ENHRY; CDR2 reads SYGVKD. The CDR3 is 16 amino acids. Between the trimmed V and J ends, which lost 6 bases and 6 bases, there was a span of 20 bases. CDR3 coding DNA: TGTGCCATCAGAGCCGCCGGGTTTGGGGCGGATGAAAAACTGTTTTTT. Amino acid sequence: CAIRAAGFGADEKLFF.

The table lists this clonotype with many counts. The chain joins TRBV19 to TRBJ2-2; a possible D gene is TRBD2 (5 bases). The V gene lost 9 bases and the J gene lost 7 bases, with 18 bases spanning the gap. Germline CDR1 LNHDA, CDR2 SQIVND (reference sequence). The CDR3 is 14 amino acids. The CDR3 loop reads CASAGLFPIGELFF. In DNA, the CDR3 is TGTGCCAGCGCCGGACTCTTCCCCATCGGGGAGCTGTTTTTT. The variable domain in full, completed from reference TRBV19 and TRBJ2-2, reads DGGITQSPKYLFRKEGQNVTLSCEQNLNHDAMYWYRQDPGQGLRLIYYSQIVNDFQKGDIAEGYSVSREKKESFPLTVTSAQKNPTAFYLCASAGLFPIGELFFGEGSRLTVL.

Concerning this clonotype itself: A much larger clone lies a single base off, so this may be a read error. The rearrangement links TRBV7-8 to TRBJ2-7; 12 bases are a match to TRBD1. CDR1 is SGHVS, CDR2 FQNEAQ, per germline. CDR3 length: 16 residues. J lost 5 bases, V lost 6 bases, and 11 bases had no gene match. CDR3 region: CASRGDRGRVENEQYF. In DNA form, the CDR3 reads TGTGCCAGCAGAGGGGACAGGGGGCGCGTGGAGAACGAGCAGTACTTC.